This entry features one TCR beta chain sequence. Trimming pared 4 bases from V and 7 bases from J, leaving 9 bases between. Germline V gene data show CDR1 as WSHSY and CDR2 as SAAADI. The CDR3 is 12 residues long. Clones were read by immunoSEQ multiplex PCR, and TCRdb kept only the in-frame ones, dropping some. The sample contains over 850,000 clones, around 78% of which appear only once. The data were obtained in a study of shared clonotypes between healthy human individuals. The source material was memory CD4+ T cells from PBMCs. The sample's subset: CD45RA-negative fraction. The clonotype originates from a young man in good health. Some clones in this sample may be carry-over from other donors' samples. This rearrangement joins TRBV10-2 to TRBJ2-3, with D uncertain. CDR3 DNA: TGCGCCAGCAGTGTTGGGGTGAATACGCAGTATTTT. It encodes CASSVGVNTQYF.